These 10 T cell receptor beta chains were all obtained from the same sample, sequenced in a study of blood T cell repertoires in COVID-19. The data were produced by immunoSEQ multiplex PCR, yet TCRdb's version contains in-frame clones alone and is incomplete. The sample has 220,000 or so clones, around 87% seen once. The material sequenced was PBMCs or T cells enriched from blood (not recorded which). Every receptor here comes from a young man who had been exposed to COVID-19.

The rearrangement uses TRBV30 and TRBJ2-7; possibly TRBD2 for D (6 bases). CDR1 is GTSNPN and CDR2 is SVGIG in the germline V gene (reference sequence). This CDR3 has 16 amino acids. Trimming left V 3 bases short and J 0 bases short, with 18 bases between. The CDR3 sequence is CAWRSRIGGGSYEQYF. The CDR3 coding sequence is TGTGCCTGGAGATCTAGGATCGGGGGAGGCTCCTACGAGCAGTACTTC.

Details on this clone: The sample has other DNA sequences that encode this CDR3 too. CDR3 region: CASSRDRGYEQYF. The CDR3, as DNA: TGTGCCAGCAGTAGGGACAGGGGCTACGAGCAGTACTTC. The V and J genes are TRBV6-5 and TRBJ2-7; 10 positions match TRBD1. V lost 5 bases, J lost 3 bases, and 1 base stayed unmatched. CDR1 is MNHEY, CDR2 SVGAGI, per germline. The CDR3 has 13 amino acids.

The chain carries TRBV3-1 (or the pseudogene TRBV3-2) and TRBJ1-1, with a tentative D call TRBD1 (6 bases). The CDR3 has 15 amino acids. V dropped 5 bases and J dropped 1 base, with 14 bases sitting between them. Germline V gives CDR1 LGHDT, CDR2 YNNKEL (reference sequence). The chain's CDR3 is CASSLEDRRNTEAFF. CDR3 nucleotides: TGTGCCAGCAGCTTAGAAGACAGGAGGAACACTGAAGCTTTCTTT.

This rearrangement joins TRBV3-1 (or the pseudogene TRBV3-2) to TRBJ2-7; no firm D call. Germline values: CDR1 LGHDT, CDR2 YNNKEL (reference sequence). V lost 2 bases to trimming and J lost 0 bases, with 8 bases between them. The CDR3 runs to 14 residues. The DNA for the CDR3 is TGTGCCAGCAGCCAATTCCATAGCTCCTACGAGCAGTACTTC. It is translated as CASSQFHSSYEQYF.

This clone was observed a handful of times. The CDR3 is CATSRIPRSSYNSPLHF. In DNA, the CDR3 is TGTGCCACCAGCAGAATACCGAGGAGCTCCTATAATTCACCCCTCCACTTT. The gene calls are TRBV15 and TRBJ1-6; D remains unclear. This CDR3 contains 17 residues. Per the germline V gene, CDR1 is LNHNV and CDR2 is YYDKDF (reference sequence). V shed 2 bases and J shed 0 bases, with 11 bases lying between them.

The V call is TRBV19, the J call TRBJ1-1, with D possibly being TRBD1 (6 bases). V was pared by 7 bases and J by 6 bases, with 12 bases between. The CDR3 spans 12 residues. Per the germline V gene, CDR1 is LNHDA and CDR2 is SQIVND (reference sequence). CDR3 DNA sequence: TGTGCCAGTACGGGGGGCGCGGCTGAAGCTTTCTTT. This encodes CASTGGAAEAFF.

The chain links TRBV6-5 to TRBJ2-5; D perhaps matches TRBD1 (5 bases). CDR1 and CDR2 from the germline V gene are MNHEY and SVGAGI. This CDR3 is built from 12 residues. V was clipped by 6 bases and J by 5 bases, with 10 bases between them. The CDR3 sequence is CASRQGAETQYF. CDR3 bases: TGTGCCAGCAGGCAAGGGGCGGAGACCCAGTACTTC.

J is TRBJ1-4 and V is TRBV2; D is undetermined. CDR3 length equals 14 residues. The V gene lost 2 bases and the J gene lost 6 bases, with 10 bases spanning the gap. The germline V gene encodes CDR1 SNHLY and CDR2 FYNNEI. The CDR3 nucleotides are TGTGCCAGCAGTGAATACTCCCCGGATGAAAAACTGTTTTTT. It translates to CASSEYSPDEKLFF. Combining the CDR3 with reference TRBV2 and TRBJ1-4 gives the whole variable domain EPEVTQTPSHQVTQMGQEVILRCVPISNHLYFYWYRQILGQKVEFLVSFYNNEISEKSEIFDDQFSVERPDGSNFTLKIRSTKLEDSAMYFCASSEYSPDEKLFFGSGTQLSVL.

The CDR3 bases are TGTGCCAGCAGCCCCCCCGGGGGGCAGAACACTGAAGCTTTCTTT. Encoded protein: CASSPPGGQNTEAFF. The chain uses TRBV5-4 and TRBJ1-1; the D gene is possibly TRBD1 (6 bases). Trimming left V 4 bases short and J 1 base short, with 14 bases between. CDR3 length: 15 residues. Germline assignment: CDR1 SGHNT and CDR2 YYREEE (reference sequence).

The chain combines TRBV5-5 with TRBJ2-1; 8 bases map to TRBD1. CDR3 length equals 13 residues. V lost 5 bases to trimming and J lost 8 bases; unmatched junction nucleotides: 6. Germline V gene data show CDR1 as SGHKS and CDR2 as YYEKEE (reference sequence). The CDR3 loop is CASSLPGQDEQFF. In DNA, the CDR3 is TGTGCCAGCAGTTTGCCGGGACAGGATGAGCAGTTCTTC.